The entry that follows covers one T cell receptor (beta chain) sequence. PCR amplification relied on 60 Vbeta primers (plus 13 Jbeta primers). Measured with immunoSEQ multiplex PCR; TCRdb has only the in-frame clones, and not every one. In the table there are roughly 160,000 clones, approximately 81% of which are singletons. The sample belongs to a study of cytomegalovirus exposure and HLA in healthy donors. In germline, CDR1 is SGHRS, CDR2 YFSETQ. Deletions cut 0 bases from V and 5 bases from J, with 6 bases between. The CDR3 length is 13 residues. The chain links TRBV5-1 to TRBJ2-1; D remains ambiguous. This TCR came from a male donor in good health and CMV-seronegative. The sample taken for sequencing was PBMCs. CDR3 sequence (DNA): TGCGCCAGCAGCTTGGGGGCAGACAATGAGCAGTTCTTC. Residues: CASSLGADNEQFF.